This TCR beta chain was retrieved from a study of OX40 agonist ivuxolimab in advanced cancers. Study-wide background: Six ivuxolimab dose levels, 0.01 to 10 mg/kg, were given intravenously every 2 weeks. Partial responses were achieved by three patients, one with hepatocellular carcinoma and two with cutaneous melanoma.

Overall study findings and caveats: There were, on average, more expanded clones in CD8+ T cells than in CD4+.

The sampling schedule covered blood at baseline, cycle 4 day 1, and cycle 7 day 1. As concerns this clone: Its cognate antigen is unknown.

Profiled with immunoSEQ multiplex PCR; TCRdb holds only in-frame clones, not every one. The repertoire holds around 70,000 clones, with around 87% as singletons. This receptor was obtained from an adult with an advanced solid tumor such as melanoma, head and neck, liver or kidney cancer. Source: CD4+ or CD8+ T cells sorted from blood, taken in a trial of the OX40 agonist ivuxolimab.

In DNA form, the CDR3 reads TGTGCCAGCAGCGGATCCGGGACACTCAACTATGGCTACACCTTC. It translates to CASSGSGTLNYGYTF. This rearrangement joins TRBV9 to TRBJ1-2, with D tentatively TRBD1 (6 bases). Germline-derived CDR1 and CDR2 are SGDLS and YYNGEE. Trimming pared 3 bases from V and 2 bases from J, leaving 14 bases between. The CDR3 is 15 amino acids.